This T cell receptor (beta chain) was documented in a study of cytomegalovirus exposure and HLA in healthy donors. PCR employed 60 Vbeta and 13 Jbeta primers. The assay was immunoSEQ multiplex PCR, and TCRdb's table has in-frame clones only and misses some. Of roughly 150,000 clones in the sample, roughly 75% are singletons; the top ten hold about 11%. The germline V gene has CDR1 SGHDT and CDR2 YYEEEE. The CDR3 spans 17 residues. Trimming removed 3 bases from V and 4 bases from J, with 22 bases in between. The receptor was derived from a man aged 18 to 29 in good health and CMV-seropositive. The chain carries TRBV5-6 and TRBJ1-2, with no clear D. Sequencing used PBMCs. The CDR3 DNA reads TGTGCCAGCAGCTCCATAGGCTGGTCAGAAGACTCCTATGGCTACACCTTC. It codes for CASSSIGWSEDSYGYTF. Full variable domain (outside the CDR3, taken from reference TRBV5-6 and TRBJ1-2): DAGVTQSPTHLIKTRGQQVTLRCSPKSGHDTVSWYQQALGQGPQFIFQYYEEEERQRGNFPDRFSGHQFPNYSSELNVNALLLGDSALYLCASSSIGWSEDSYGYTFGSGTRLTVV.